This T cell receptor (beta chain) was observed in a study of CD8 T cells in Susac syndrome. An amount of RNA that ranged from roughly 0.5 to 1 ug was reverse transcribed with random hexamers. The TCR beta CDR3 was amplified by immunoSEQ multiplex PCR across 54 Vbeta, 13 Jbeta. Via MiXCR, TCRdb re-called the immunoSEQ multiplex PCR reads, giving one row per CDR3 protein. The table has about 300,000 distinct CDR3 sequences, around 91% seen once. TCR beta was sequenced from blood CD8+ and CD4+ T cells. Negative isolation yielded the CD8+ and CD4+ T cells, while FACS enriched the TEMRA cells. The sample was CD8+ T cells from PBMCs. The receptor comes from a human donor with multiple sclerosis.

The CDR3: CASSLITGGYEQYF. The CDR3 nucleotides read TGTGCCAGCAGTTTAATCACGGGGGGCTACGAGCAGTACTTC. The chain links TRBV28 to TRBJ2-7; 7 bases agree with TRBD2. Trimming cost V 2 bases and J 3 bases; bases outside gene matches: 4. Germline CDR1 and CDR2: MDHEN and SYDVKM. This CDR3 has 14 residues.